The present TCR beta chain was sequenced within a study of blood T cell repertoires in COVID-19. The protocol was immunoSEQ multiplex PCR, while the TCRdb copy is restricted to in-frame clones and leaves out a portion. The table includes 65,000 to 90,000 clones, roughly 87% detected once. This CDR3 contains 13 residues. Germline V gene sequence: CDR1 SGHRS, CDR2 YFSETQ. Trimming stripped 0 bases from V and 6 bases from J, with 8 bases between. The V and J genes are TRBV5-1 and TRBJ2-3, with D uncertain. This sequence was found in a man between 50 and 59 years old with acute or convalescent COVID-19. The sequenced sample consisted of peripheral blood. The CDR3 bases are TGCGCCAGCAGCTTGGGGGCCAGCGATACGCAGTATTTT. This encodes CASSLGASDTQYF.